A single sample is the source of the 20 T cell receptor beta chains below, sequenced in a study of T-cell memory formation after mild COVID-19. TCRdb re-called the 5' RACE reads with MiXCR, one entry per CDR3 protein. The sample shows under 450,000 distinct CDR3 sequences, more than 20% of them seen only once. The sequencing sample was made of PBMCs or a T cell subset sorted from them (not recorded which). These receptor sequences come from a young man who had mild COVID-19 (a few samples of this study predate the infection). Cell type and time point are not known.

This chain links TRBV27 with TRBJ1-1; possibly TRBD1 for D (6 bases). The V end lost 8 bases, the J end lost 2 bases, and 12 bases lay between the germline ends. The CDR3 has 13 residues. Germline loops: CDR1 MNHEY, CDR2 SMNVEV (reference sequence). CDR3 nucleotide sequence: TGTGCCAGCGCGTACAGGGCTAACACTGAAGCTTTCTTT. The encoded protein is CASAYRANTEAFF.

V gene TRBV5-1 combines with J gene TRBJ1-1; 7 bases are a match to TRBD1. The length of the CDR3 is 15 residues. J gave up 3 bases and V 4 bases, and 9 bases lay outside the gene matches. CDR1 is SGHRS and CDR2 is YFSETQ in the germline V gene. CDR3 protein: CASSPYTGEDTEAFF. CDR3 in DNA: TGCGCCAGCAGCCCCTATACAGGGGAAGACACTGAAGCTTTCTTT.

Ten or more counts support this clonotype. This chain connects TRBV6-2 or TRBV6-3 to TRBJ1-1; 9 nucleotides line up with TRBD1. Germline CDR1 and CDR2: MNHEY and SVGEGT. The CDR3 length is 15 residues. V was clipped by 0 bases and J by 6 bases; unmatched bases: 5. The CDR3 here is CASSYSGTGSAEAFF. DNA for the CDR3: TGTGCCAGCAGTTACTCCGGGACAGGGTCGGCTGAAGCTTTCTTT.

The V gene is TRBV7-2, the J gene TRBJ1-5; D perhaps matches TRBD1 (6 bases). V was clipped by 5 bases and J by 7 bases, with 12 bases between them. The length of the CDR3 is 13 residues. Germline V gene sequence: CDR1 SGHTA, CDR2 FQGNSA. The CDR3 loop reads CASSTRGNQPQHF. The CDR3 DNA is TGTGCCAGCAGCACCAGGGGTAACCAGCCCCAGCATTTT.

This chain connects TRBV7-9 to TRBJ1-6; TRBD1 might be the D (6 bases). Trimming shortened V by 5 bases and J by 4 bases, and 15 bases separated the two germline ends. Germline V lookup: CDR1 SEHNR, CDR2 FQNEAQ (reference sequence). The CDR3 is 16 residues long. CDR3 residues: CASSSARQAYNSPLHF. As DNA, the CDR3 is TGTGCCAGCAGCAGCGCCCGACAGGCTTATAATTCACCCCTCCACTTT.

There are a few counts of this clonotype. The chain links TRBV6-5 to TRBJ2-7; 8 positions match TRBD1. Trimming removed 6 bases from V and 4 bases from J; junction bases left unmatched: 11. The CDR3 runs to 15 residues. Germline V gives CDR1 MNHEY, CDR2 SVGAGI. CDR3 in DNA: TGTGCCAGCAGGCAACATACGGGACAGGCTTACGAGCAGTACTTC. Its protein product is CASRQHTGQAYEQYF.

This clonotype occurred a few times. V usage is TRBV20-1 and J usage is TRBJ2-3; 7 nucleotides align to TRBD2. Losses at the gene ends were 6 bases for V and 4 bases for J; bases not matched to a gene: 7. CDR3 length: 13 amino acids. Germline-derived CDR1 and CDR2 are DFQATT and SNEGSKA (reference sequence). The CDR3 loop is CSAARLAPDTQYF. The CDR3 bases are TGCAGTGCGGCACGACTAGCTCCAGATACGCAGTATTTT.

J is TRBJ2-5 and V is TRBV28; 7 bases are shared with TRBD2. V lost 5 bases, J lost 4 bases, and 7 bases stayed unmatched. In germline, CDR1 is MDHEN, CDR2 SYDVKM. The CDR3 runs to 14 residues. CDR3: CASSKGGVRETQYF. The CDR3 nucleotides are TGTGCCAGCAGTAAGGGAGGGGTTAGAGAGACCCAGTACTTC.

This clonotype showed up just a few times. The chain links TRBV4-3 to TRBJ1-1; D may be TRBD1 (6 bases). Germline V gives CDR1 LGHNA, CDR2 YSLEER. This CDR3 spans 13 amino acids. Trimming took off 3 bases at V and 1 base at J, with 6 bases between the two ends. CDR3 sequence reads: CASSQGANTEAFF. The CDR3 nucleotides read TGCGCCAGCAGCCAGGGGGCGAACACTGAAGCTTTCTTT.

The sample holds a few counts of this clonotype. The genes are TRBV7-6 and TRBJ2-5, with D unresolved. Between the trimmed V and J ends, which lost 6 bases and 7 bases, there was a span of 12 bases. The CDR3 is 12 residues long. CDR1 is SGHVS and CDR2 is FNYEAQ in the germline V gene. The CDR3 coding sequence is TGTGCCAGCAGTCTTAAAGTGGGGACCCAGTACTTC. Protein: CASSLKVGTQYF.

This clonotype has only a few counts. The chain carries TRBV7-3 and TRBJ1-2; 7 bases align to TRBD1. Losses at the gene ends were 5 bases for V and 6 bases for J; bases not matched to a gene: 6. This CDR3 comprises 13 residues. Germline lookup yields CDR1 SGHTA and CDR2 FQGTGA. The CDR3 sequence is CASSPGQAHGYTF. CDR3 DNA sequence: TGTGCCAGCAGCCCCGGACAGGCCCATGGCTACACCTTC.

This clonotype was observed a handful of times. The chain couples TRBV5-1 to TRBJ1-2, with 7 bases identical to TRBD1. V lost 1 base, J lost 7 bases, and 10 bases stayed unmatched. The CDR3 covers 15 residues. Germline V gene sequence: CDR1 SGHRS, CDR2 YFSETQ. This CDR3 is CASSLQGGPEGGYTF. CDR3 nucleotide sequence: TGCGCCAGCAGCTTGCAGGGGGGTCCTGAAGGTGGCTACACCTTC.

The chain couples TRBV28 to TRBJ1-4, with TRBD1 matching 7 bases. The length of the CDR3 is 14 residues. V lost 2 bases and J lost 4; bases outside the gene matches: 1. Germline V gives CDR1 MDHEN, CDR2 SYDVKM. Here the CDR3 DNA reads TGTGCCAGCAGTTTACAGGGGGTTAATGAAAAACTGTTTTTT. It translates to CASSLQGVNEKLFF.

The sample holds a few counts of this clonotype. V and J are TRBV11-2 and TRBJ2-7, with 8 bases matching TRBD2. This CDR3 is 15 amino acids long. V trimming: 5 bases; J trimming: 3 bases; junction bases outside the gene matches: 9. Germline loops: CDR1 SGHAT, CDR2 FQNNGV. In nucleotides, the CDR3 is TGTGCCAGCAGCCTAAGGCGGGGGGTTGTCTACGAGCAGTACTTC. Protein product: CASSLRRGVVYEQYF. Variable domain in full (rest from reference TRBV11-2 and TRBJ2-7): EAGVAQSPRYKIIEKRQSVAFWCNPISGHATLYWYQQILGQGPKLLIQFQNNGVVDDSQLPKDRFSAERLKGVDSTLKIQPAKLEDSAVYLCASSLRRGVVYEQYFGPGTRLTVT.

V gene TRBV29-1 combines with J gene TRBJ1-2; D is unresolved. The CDR3 is 13 residues long. V lost 4 bases and J 4 bases, leaving 13 bases between the germline ends. CDR1 is SQVTM, CDR2 ANQGSEA, per germline. Here the CDR3 DNA reads TGCAGCGTTGCAGACGCGGGCGGCTATGGCTACACCTTC. As protein: CSVADAGGYGYTF. Complete variable domain (other parts from reference TRBV29-1 and TRBJ1-2): SAVISQKPSRDICQRGTSLTIQCQVDSQVTMMFWYRQQPGQSLTLIATANQGSEATYESGFVIDKFPISRPNLTFSTLTVSNMSPEDSSIYLCSVADAGGYGYTFGSGTRLTVV.

This clonotype appeared a few times. V usage is TRBV12-3 or TRBV12-4 and J usage is TRBJ1-3, with TRBD1 as a possible D gene (5 bases). The V and J ends lost 3 bases and 11 bases respectively, with 11 bases between them. The CDR3 is 12 residues long. This CDR3 is CASSFWGGAIYF. Written as DNA, the CDR3 is TGTGCCAGCAGTTTTTGGGGGGGAGCCATATATTTT.

The chain carries TRBV7-3 and TRBJ2-3; D possibly corresponds to TRBD2 (6 bases). CDR1 and CDR2 (germline): SGHTA, FQGTGA. Trimming took off 4 bases at V and 0 bases at J, with 11 bases between the two ends. The CDR3 runs 15 residues. The DNA of the CDR3 is TGTGCCAGCAGCTCGGGACTCCTAAGCACAGATACGCAGTATTTT. Protein sequence: CASSSGLLSTDTQYF.

The chain is built from TRBV7-8 and TRBJ1-2; maybe TRBD1 (5 bases). V was trimmed by 1 base and J by 6 bases, leaving 12 bases between them. Germline V lookup: CDR1 SGHVS, CDR2 FQNEAQ. CDR3 size: 14 residues. CDR3 sequence: CASSLVFGTDGYTF. The CDR3 DNA is TGTGCCAGCAGCTTAGTGTTCGGGACGGATGGCTACACCTTC.

The gene calls are TRBV6-2 or TRBV6-3 and TRBJ2-3, with 7 bases aligning to TRBD2. Per germline, CDR1 MNHEY and CDR2 SVGEGT. This CDR3 is 18 amino acids long. The junction had 13 bases not matched to a gene; V was cut back by 4 bases and J by 0 bases. CDR3 nucleotides: TGTGCCAGCAGTTTGGTCTCTGAACGGGGGGAAAGCACAGATACGCAGTATTTT. Translated: CASSLVSERGESTDTQYF.

This clonotype occurred a few times. The V gene is TRBV13, the J gene TRBJ2-1, with 9 nucleotides matching TRBD1. The CDR3 length is 14 residues. From germline, CDR1 is PRHDT and CDR2 FYEKMQ (reference sequence). The V and J ends lost 5 bases and 8 bases, in that order; junction bases with no gene match: 7. The CDR3 DNA reads TGTGCCAGCAGCAAACGGGACAGGGAGGATGAGCAGTTCTTC. Translated, it gives CASSKRDREDEQFF. The full variable domain, with the rest looked up from reference TRBV13 and TRBJ2-1, is AAGVIQSPRHLIKEKRETATLKCYPIPRHDTVYWYQQGPGQDPQFLISFYEKMQSDKGSIPDRFSAQQFSDYHSELNMSSLELGDSALYFCASSKRDREDEQFFGPGTRLTVL.